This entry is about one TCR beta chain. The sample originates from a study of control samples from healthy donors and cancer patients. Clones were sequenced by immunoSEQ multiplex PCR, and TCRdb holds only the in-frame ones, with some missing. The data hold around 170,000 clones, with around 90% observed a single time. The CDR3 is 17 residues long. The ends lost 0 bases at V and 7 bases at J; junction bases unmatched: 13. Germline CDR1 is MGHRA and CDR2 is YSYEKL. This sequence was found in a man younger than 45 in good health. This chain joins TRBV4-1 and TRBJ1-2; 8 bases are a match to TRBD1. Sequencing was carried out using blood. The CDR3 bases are TGCGCCAGCAGCCAAGACCCCGGGACAGGAAATAGTGGTGGCTACACCTTC. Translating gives CASSQDPGTGNSGGYTF.